One and the same sample provided the 32 T cell receptor beta chains below, sequenced in a study of radiotherapy plus CTLA-4 blockade in lung cancer. Only in-frame clones appear in the TCRdb table, and some are missing; sequencing was by immunoSEQ multiplex PCR. The data contain 55,000 to 65,000 clones, about 72% of them singletons. The source was peripheral blood, collected from a patient treated with radiotherapy plus ipilimumab. Receptors were obtained from a human donor with non-small cell lung cancer who had a complete response to radiotherapy plus ipilimumab.

The rearrangement joins TRBV11-2 to TRBJ2-7, with D tentatively TRBD1 (6 bases). V gave up 5 bases and J gave up 7 bases, with 21 bases separating them. The CDR3 contains 15 residues. In germline, CDR1 is SGHAT, CDR2 FQNNGV. The CDR3 DNA reads TGTGCCAGCAGCCGATCCAGAAGGGCAGGGGAGGAGCAGTACTTC. This gives the protein CASSRSRRAGEEQYF.

The rearrangement links TRBV7-9 to TRBJ2-3; 11 positions match TRBD1. The CDR3 consists of 16 residues. V was clipped by 3 bases and J by 3 bases; unmatched bases: 5. CDR1 and CDR2 (germline): SEHNR, FQNEAQ (reference sequence). The CDR3 spells CASSFSGQGATDTQYF. The CDR3 DNA is TGTGCCAGCAGCTTTTCAGGACAGGGGGCGACAGATACGCAGTATTTT.

The chain recombines TRBV18 with TRBJ2-5, with TRBD1 matching over 7 bases. The DNA end lines up better with TRBJ2-7; the J call may be wrong. This CDR3 comprises 15 residues. Germline-derived CDR1 and CDR2 are KGHSH and LQKENI. CDR3 in DNA: TGTGCCAGCTCATTACGGCCCGACAGGGAATACGAGCAGTACTTC. Translated: CASSLRPDREYEQYF.

In this sample, this clone turned up once. The genes are TRBV2 and TRBJ2-7, with no clear D. V lost 6 bases to trimming and J lost 4 bases, with 16 bases between them. Germline V gene sequence: CDR1 SNHLY, CDR2 FYNNEI. The CDR3 runs to 14 residues. This CDR3 reads CASRPRFVSYEQYF. The CDR3 DNA sequence: TGTGCCAGCAGGCCCAGGTTTGTGAGTTACGAGCAGTACTTC.

This rearrangement joins TRBV19 to TRBJ2-6; 11 positions match TRBD2. Germline V lookup: CDR1 LNHDA, CDR2 SQIVND (reference sequence). The J segment lost 1 base and the V segment lost 3 bases, leaving 5 bases of the junction unmatched. The CDR3 sequence is 18 residues long. CDR3: CASSMITSGRSGANVLTF. The CDR3 DNA follows: TGTGCCAGTAGTATGATCACTAGCGGGAGATCTGGGGCCAACGTCCTGACTTTC.

This clone was picked up a small number of times. The chain is built from TRBV6-5 and TRBJ1-2; 7 positions match TRBD1. Germline loops: CDR1 MNHEY, CDR2 SVGAGI. This CDR3 comprises 14 residues. V lost 7 bases and J lost 8; bases outside the gene matches: 13. The chain's CDR3 is CASIKTGQQGGYTF. The CDR3 DNA follows: TGTGCCAGCATCAAAACGGGACAGCAGGGGGGCTACACCTTC.

The chain uses TRBV7-9 and TRBJ1-4; 8 bases are shared with TRBD1. CDR3 length: 15 amino acids. Germline-derived CDR1 and CDR2 are SEHNR and FQNEAQ (reference sequence). V shed 1 base, J shed 5 bases, and the junction held 3 bases outside the gene matches. CDR3 bases: TGTGCCAGCAGCTTAGACGGACAGGGAAATGAAAAACTGTTTTTT. Translated: CASSLDGQGNEKLFF.

V is TRBV2 and J is TRBJ2-1; possibly TRBD2 for D (6 bases). CDR3 length equals 14 residues. Trimming cost V 7 bases and J 8 bases, with 18 bases left between them. Germline CDR1 SNHLY, CDR2 FYNNEI. The CDR3 coding sequence is TGTGCCAGCAATCGGGAGACCGCAAGCCATGAGCAGTTCTTC. It encodes CASNRETASHEQFF.

The V gene is TRBV18, the J gene TRBJ2-5; a possible D gene is TRBD2 (6 bases). The J call is in doubt because the DNA end fits TRBJ2-7 better. The CDR3 loop spans 14 amino acids. The V gene's germline CDR1 is KGHSH and CDR2 LQKENI. CDR3 sequence: CASSPRDSSYEQYF. CDR3 in DNA: TGTGCCAGCTCACCACGGGACTCCAGCTACGAGCAGTACTTC.

This chain uses TRBV4-1 with TRBJ1-2; D ambiguous. Per the germline V gene, CDR1 is MGHRA and CDR2 is YSYEKL. This CDR3 spans 14 amino acids. Trimming took 1 base from V and 0 from J, leaving 6 bases between them. The CDR3 here is CASSQASANYGYTF. CDR3 coding DNA: TGCGCCAGCAGCCAAGCTTCAGCTAACTATGGCTACACCTTC.

The chain carries TRBV2 and TRBJ2-5; D perhaps matches TRBD2 (5 bases). V shed 6 bases and J shed 4 bases, with 12 bases lying between them. This CDR3 contains 13 residues. CDR1 and CDR2 from the germline V gene are SNHLY and FYNNEI. The DNA for the CDR3 is TGTGCCAGCAGAAACAGCGGAGGAGAGACCCAGTACTTC. It encodes CASRNSGGETQYF.

This chain links TRBV9 with TRBJ2-1; 9 nucleotides agree with TRBD2. Trimming at V came to 0 bases and at J to 9 bases, leaving 7 bases not matched to a gene. This CDR3 has 15 amino acids. The V gene's germline CDR1 is SGDLS and CDR2 YYNGEE. The CDR3 nucleotides read TGTGCCAGCAGCGTAGACCTAGCGGGGAGTGCTGAGCAGTTCTTC. It specifies CASSVDLAGSAEQFF.

The chain has TRBV2 and TRBJ2-7; perhaps TRBD1 as D (6 bases). Germline CDR1 and CDR2: SNHLY and FYNNEI. V gave up 5 bases and J gave up 2 bases, with 16 bases separating them. CDR3 length: 15 residues. CDR3 sequence: CASSLGTGRAYEQYF. DNA of the CDR3: TGTGCCAGCAGTCTGGGAACAGGGAGAGCCTACGAGCAGTACTTC. Based on the CDR3 plus reference TRBV2 and TRBJ2-7, the full variable domain is EPEVTQTPSHQVTQMGQEVILRCVPISNHLYFYWYRQILGQKVEFLVSFYNNEISEKSEIFDDQFSVERPDGSNFTLKIRSTKLEDSAMYFCASSLGTGRAYEQYFGPGTRLTVT.

The V call is TRBV7-8, the J call TRBJ2-7, with 8 nucleotides matching TRBD2. The CDR3 is 15 residues long. Losses at the gene ends were 5 bases for V and 6 bases for J; bases not matched to a gene: 12. Per the germline V gene, CDR1 is SGHVS and CDR2 is FQNEAQ. The CDR3 bases are TGTGCCAGCAGCATAAAGTCCAGCGGGAGTGCCGAGCAGTACTTC. Translating gives CASSIKSSGSAEQYF.

The chain carries TRBV14 and TRBJ2-1; D is uncertain. This CDR3 spans 15 amino acids. Germline lookup yields CDR1 SGHDN and CDR2 FVKESK. V was trimmed by 2 bases and J by 6 bases, leaving 14 bases between them. The CDR3 sequence: CASSQIIPPRNEQFF. CDR3 DNA: TGTGCCAGCAGCCAAATTATTCCTCCTCGCAATGAGCAGTTCTTC.

The V and J genes are TRBV11-3 and TRBJ1-6, with 10 bases identical to TRBD1. Germline CDR1 SGHNT, CDR2 YENEEA. V lost 1 base to trimming and J lost 8 bases; unmatched junction nucleotides: 5. This CDR3 region has 16 residues. The CDR3 coding sequence is TGTGCCAGCAGCTTAGGGGGGGACAGGGGCGATTCACCCCTCCACTTT. This sequence encodes CASSLGGDRGDSPLHF.

The rearrangement joins TRBV30 to TRBJ1-5; D may be TRBD1 (5 bases). Germline V gene lookup returns CDR1 GTSNPN and CDR2 SVGIG (reference sequence). The ends were cut back, 5 bases at V and 9 bases at J, with 17 bases in the middle. CDR3 size: 13 residues. As DNA, the CDR3 is TGTGCCTGGGGCGGGGGATCCCGGTTGCCCCAGCATTTT. This sequence encodes CAWGGGSRLPQHF.

As to this clone: An end of the junction does not agree with germline; a read error may underlie this. This sample also contains other DNA sequences that code for the same CDR3. J is TRBJ2-5 and V is TRBV5-1; 7 bases match TRBD2. The length of the CDR3 is 13 residues. In germline, CDR1 is SGHRS, CDR2 YFSETQ. The CDR3 bases are TGCGCCAGTAGCTTAACGGGAGGAGAGACCCAGTACTTC. Encoded protein: CASSLTGGETQYF.

This clone appeared a single time. The CDR3 region is CASSFQGYGYTF. CDR3 DNA sequence: TGTGCCAGCAGCTTTCAGGGCTATGGCTACACCTTC. The rearrangement uses TRBV5-8 and TRBJ1-2; maybe TRBD1 (5 bases). Germline CDR1 reads SGHTS; CDR2 reads YDEGEE. Trimming shortened V by 2 bases and J by 4 bases, and 6 bases separated the two germline ends. The CDR3 consists of 12 residues.

The CDR3 DNA reads TGTGCCAGCAGCTTGTTTGGGACACCGAGTTCCACCGGGGAGCTGTTTTTT. It specifies CASSLFGTPSSTGELFF. This rearrangement joins TRBV5-6 to TRBJ2-2, with D possibly TRBD1 on 6 matching bases. Germline values: CDR1 SGHDT, CDR2 YYEEEE. Between the trimmed V and J ends, which lost 1 base and 4 bases, there was a span of 17 bases. The CDR3 sequence is 17 residues long.

This chain joins TRBV28 and TRBJ2-7; TRBD2 matches at 7 bases. The CDR3 runs to 16 residues. Germline CDR1 is MDHEN and CDR2 is SYDVKM. With V trimmed by 5 bases and J by 2 bases, 12 bases remained unmatched. Here the CDR3 DNA reads TGTGCCAGCAGTCACTCTCGACTAGCCCTGACCTACGAGCAGTACTTC. Encoded protein: CASSHSRLALTYEQYF.

The table lists this clone with a few counts. Mismatch with germline at one junction end may stem from a read error. The J gene is TRBJ1-2, the V gene TRBV28; the D gene is possibly TRBD1 (6 bases). Germline V gene lookup returns CDR1 MDHEN and CDR2 SYDVKM. The CDR3 is 13 residues long. CDR3 residues: CASSSQQGYGYIF. The CDR3 nucleotides read TGTGCCAGCAGTTCCCAACAGGGCTATGGCTACATCTTC.

This clone was observed a few times. This sequence joins TRBV30 and TRBJ1-3; TRBD1 is a possible D gene (5 bases). This CDR3 contains 13 residues. Germline lookup yields CDR1 GTSNPN and CDR2 SVGIG (reference sequence). V gave up 5 bases and J gave up 2 bases, with 10 bases separating them. The CDR3 sequence is CAWGAGAGNTIYF. In nucleotides, the CDR3 is TGTGCCTGGGGAGCGGGGGCTGGAAACACCATATATTTT.

The chain uses TRBV6-5 and TRBJ1-1, with unresolved D. CDR1 and CDR2 from the germline V gene are MNHEY and SVGAGI. V lost 0 bases to trimming and J lost 0 bases, with 8 bases between them. This CDR3 comprises 15 residues. The CDR3 DNA follows: TGTGCCAGCAGTTACTCTTGGGCCATGAACACTGAAGCTTTCTTT. Translation gives CASSYSWAMNTEAFF.

This rearrangement joins TRBV11-2 to TRBJ2-6; D not resolved. The CDR3 is made up of 17 amino acids. Germline lookup yields CDR1 SGHAT and CDR2 FQNNGV. Trimming removed 3 bases from V and 0 bases from J, with 12 bases in between. In DNA form, the CDR3 reads TGTGCCAGCAGCTTGTACGTTATGCGCTCTGGGGCCAACGTCCTGACTTTC. It translates to CASSLYVMRSGANVLTF.

The chain carries TRBV7-8 and TRBJ1-1; perhaps TRBD1 as D (5 bases). With 0 bases removed from V and 3 bases from J, the gap between germline ends came to 11 bases. This CDR3 region has 15 residues. Germline assignment: CDR1 SGHVS and CDR2 FQNEAQ. In nucleotides, the CDR3 is TGTGCCAGCAGCTTAGCTGCAGGGCGGTACACTGAAGCTTTCTTT. Protein: CASSLAAGRYTEAFF.

This clone was seen a handful of times. This chain connects TRBV7-2 to TRBJ2-2; 11 bases match TRBD2. Unmatched junction bases numbered 5, after V lost 6 bases and J lost 5 bases. The CDR3 is 15 residues long. CDR1 SGHTA and CDR2 FQGNSA come from the germline V gene. CDR3 nucleotides: TGTGCCAGCAGTCCTAGCGGGAGGTTTACCGGGGAGCTGTTTTTT. Its translation: CASSPSGRFTGELFF.

This clone was seen only a few times. V and J are TRBV4-1 and TRBJ1-2; D gene unclear. The V and J ends lost 4 bases and 2 bases respectively, with 17 bases between them. This CDR3 comprises 16 residues. Germline V gene lookup returns CDR1 MGHRA and CDR2 YSYEKL. The CDR3 spells CASSLHTASFNYGYTF. As DNA, the CDR3 is TGCGCCAGCAGCCTCCATACAGCTAGCTTCAACTATGGCTACACCTTC.

The chain couples TRBV18 to TRBJ1-1; 7 bases are shared with TRBD1. The CDR3 spans 13 residues. Germline V gene lookup returns CDR1 KGHSH and CDR2 LQKENI. V trimming: 3 bases; J trimming: 10 bases; junction bases outside the gene matches: 8. CDR3 sequence reads: CASSPSDRVLAFF. DNA for the CDR3: TGTGCCAGCTCACCCTCTGACAGGGTTTTAGCTTTCTTT.

This chain links TRBV6-5 with TRBJ2-7; D not resolved. The germline V gene encodes CDR1 MNHEY and CDR2 SVGAGI. Trimming stripped 0 bases from V and 5 bases from J, with 14 bases between. This CDR3 has 15 amino acids. The CDR3 DNA follows: TGTGCCAGCAGTTACTCGTCGTCCTCTCCCCACGAGCAGTACTTC. Its protein is CASSYSSSSPHEQYF.

Comment on this clone: The germline gene is not matched at one end of the junction; a read error may be the cause. The rearrangement links TRBV7-7 to TRBJ2-1; D not resolved. The CDR3 covers 15 residues. The germline CDR1 and CDR2 sequences are SSHAT and FNYEAQ (reference sequence). The CDR3 loop is CASSRTESSYNEQFF. CDR3 bases: TGTGCTAGCAGCCGAACAGAGAGCTCCTACAATGAGCAGTTCTTC.

This chain uses TRBV2 with TRBJ2-6; 10 bases match TRBD2. The V and J ends lost 4 bases and 4 bases, in that order; junction bases with no gene match: 13. In germline, CDR1 is SNHLY, CDR2 FYNNEI. The CDR3 runs to 19 residues. The CDR3 loop reads CASSGAGLAGVSGANVLTF. The CDR3 DNA reads as TGTGCCAGCAGTGGTGCCGGGCTAGCGGGAGTATCCGGGGCCAACGTCCTGACTTTC.